The next 20 T cell receptor beta chains were all read from a single sample in a study of T cell responses to AZD1222 COVID-19 vaccine. Generated by immunoSEQ multiplex PCR, the TCRdb table keeps only in-frame clones and is missing some. The sample yields some 120,000 clones, 70% to 90% seen once. The specimen was peripheral blood, collected on day 0 of MenACWY control vaccination. These TCRs come from an adult in good health.

This clone has only one observation. This chain uses TRBV3-1 (or the pseudogene TRBV3-2) with TRBJ1-5; D gene unclear. Germline V lookup: CDR1 LGHDT, CDR2 YNNKEL (reference sequence). This CDR3 is 13 amino acids long. The V and J ends lost 0 bases and 6 bases respectively, with 6 bases between them. This CDR3 reads CASSQDLAQPQHF. The DNA of the CDR3 is TGTGCCAGCAGCCAAGATCTGGCTCAGCCCCAGCATTTT.

The chain carries TRBV24-1 and TRBJ2-1; no clear D gene. The CDR3 totals 12 residues. Trimming removed 9 bases from V and 3 bases from J, with 8 bases in between. The germline V gene has CDR1 KGHDR and CDR2 SFDVKD. CDR3 in amino acids: CATSYRYNEQFF. The CDR3 coding sequence is TGTGCCACCTCATACCGCTACAATGAGCAGTTCTTC.

The J gene is TRBJ1-1, the V gene TRBV19; D unresolved. V was trimmed by 5 bases and J by 2 bases, leaving 6 bases between them. The germline V gene encodes CDR1 LNHDA and CDR2 SQIVND (reference sequence). This CDR3 contains 12 residues. This CDR3 is CASSWGNTEAFF. CDR3 nucleotides: TGTGCCAGTAGTTGGGGAAACACTGAAGCTTTCTTT.

In DNA, the CDR3 is TGTGCCAGCAACTCGGAGCCGTATAGCAATCAGCCCCAGCATTTT. The encoded protein is CASNSEPYSNQPQHF. This chain connects TRBV28 to TRBJ1-5; D unclear. V lost 7 bases to trimming and J lost 0 bases, with 13 bases between them. CDR3 size: 15 residues. Germline V gene data show CDR1 as MDHEN and CDR2 as SYDVKM.

This chain connects TRBV18 to TRBJ2-1, with D perhaps given as TRBD1 or TRBD2 (5 bases each). V was trimmed by 2 bases and J by 3 bases, leaving 14 bases between them. The CDR3 totals 16 residues. Germline CDR1 KGHSH, CDR2 LQKENI. CDR3 DNA sequence: TGTGCCAGCTCACCAGCCGGGACCACCTACTACAATGAGCAGTTCTTC. This translates into CASSPAGTTYYNEQFF.

The chain uses TRBV13 and TRBJ2-1, with 9 bases aligning to TRBD2. The V and J ends lost 1 base and 8 bases, in that order; junction bases with no gene match: 6. Germline CDR1 is PRHDT and CDR2 is FYEKMQ (reference sequence). The CDR3 spans 15 residues. The chain's CDR3 is CASSLETSGSDEQFF. DNA of the CDR3: TGTGCCAGCAGCTTAGAGACTAGCGGTTCTGATGAGCAGTTCTTC.

V is TRBV4-2 and J is TRBJ2-7; 9 bases fit TRBD2. With 0 bases clipped from V and 4 bases from J, the junction kept 13 bases outside the gene matches. Germline values: CDR1 LGHNA, CDR2 YNFKEQ. The CDR3 covers 18 residues. Here the CDR3 DNA reads TGTGCCAGCAGCCAAGATCTGGCAGGGTTAGCGGGGGTATACGAGCAGTACTTC. The encoded protein is CASSQDLAGLAGVYEQYF.

This chain links TRBV7-9 with TRBJ1-2; 9 bases are shared with TRBD1. The V gene's germline CDR1 is SEHNR and CDR2 FQNEAQ (reference sequence). The ends lost 1 base at V and 8 bases at J; junction bases unmatched: 8. The CDR3 has 15 amino acids. The CDR3 sequence: CASSLERTGVWGYTF. In DNA form, the CDR3 reads TGTGCCAGCAGCTTAGAGAGGACAGGGGTGTGGGGCTACACCTTC.

The chain employs TRBV19 and TRBJ2-1; TRBD2 might be the D (6 bases). Deletions cut 3 bases from V and 5 bases from J, with 11 bases between. The CDR3 is made up of 14 amino acids. The germline V gene encodes CDR1 LNHDA and CDR2 SQIVND (reference sequence). The CDR3 here is CASSMAGTHNEQFF. In DNA form, the CDR3 reads TGTGCCAGTAGTATGGCCGGGACTCACAATGAGCAGTTCTTC.

The chain employs TRBV24-1 and TRBJ2-5, with D perhaps matching TRBD1 or TRBD2 (6 bases each). V lost 5 bases and J 7 bases, leaving 13 bases between the germline ends. There are 13 residues in the CDR3. The germline V gene encodes CDR1 KGHDR and CDR2 SFDVKD. CDR3 in DNA: TGTGCCACCAGTGTTGGAGGGGGTCGGACCCAGTACTTC. Its translation: CATSVGGGRTQYF.

Only one count was recorded for this clone. The chain carries TRBV5-1 and TRBJ1-1; D is uncertain. V was cut by 0 bases and J by 4 bases, with 16 bases left in between. The germline gives CDR1 SGHRS, CDR2 YFSETQ. The CDR3 is 16 amino acids. The CDR3 region has the DNA TGCGCCAGCAGCTTGGGCAGGCAGGCAGGCGTCACTGAAGCTTTCTTT. This encodes CASSLGRQAGVTEAFF.

The chain is built from TRBV15 and TRBJ2-7; D uncertain. Looked up from germline, CDR1 is LNHNV and CDR2 is YYDKDF (reference sequence). This CDR3 comprises 13 residues. V dropped 0 bases and J dropped 2 bases, with 5 bases sitting between them. CDR3 protein: CATSRDRTYEQYF. The CDR3 DNA reads TGTGCCACCAGCAGAGATAGGACCTACGAGCAGTACTTC.

V gene TRBV7-9 combines with J gene TRBJ1-1; D not certain. CDR3 length: 14 residues. V was trimmed by 1 base and J by 4 bases, leaving 10 bases between them. Germline V lookup: CDR1 SEHNR, CDR2 FQNEAQ (reference sequence). The CDR3 DNA sequence: TGTGCCAGCAGCTTAGACGGGGAGTCCACTGAAGCTTTCTTT. Residues: CASSLDGESTEAFF.

The CDR3 DNA reads as TGCGCCAGCAGGGCCGACAGGGGAACAGATACGCAGTATTTT. Protein: CASRADRGTDTQYF. The rearrangement links TRBV5-1 to TRBJ2-3; 8 bases are a match to TRBD1. The CDR3 totals 14 residues. V was clipped by 5 bases and J by 3 bases; unmatched bases: 5. From germline, CDR1 is SGHRS and CDR2 YFSETQ.

V is TRBV7-2 and J is TRBJ1-6; D is possibly TRBD1 (5 bases). The V end lost 5 bases, the J end lost 7 bases, and 12 bases lay between the germline ends. Germline V gives CDR1 SGHTA, CDR2 FQGNSA. The CDR3 loop spans 14 amino acids. The CDR3 region is CASSPSGQNSPLHF. The CDR3 DNA reads as TGTGCCAGCAGCCCATCAGGGCAGAATTCACCCCTCCACTTT.

The V and J genes are TRBV6-1 and TRBJ1-2; maybe TRBD1 (6 bases). Germline V gene lookup returns CDR1 MNHNS and CDR2 SASEGT. Trimming stripped 2 bases from V and 3 bases from J, with 16 bases between. This CDR3 is built from 16 residues. CDR3 in DNA: TGTGCCAGCAGTGAATATGGTGCCAGGGGAGACTATGGCTACACCTTC. Translating it yields CASSEYGARGDYGYTF.

The chain combines TRBV7-2 with TRBJ2-7, with TRBD2 matching 7 bases. The CDR3 covers 17 residues. Germline CDR1 and CDR2: SGHTA and FQGNSA. The junction had 15 bases not matched to a gene; V was cut back by 4 bases and J by 3 bases. The CDR3 reads CASSYPGGEGFGYEQYF. CDR3 nucleotide sequence: TGTGCCAGCAGCTACCCAGGAGGGGAGGGTTTTGGCTACGAGCAGTACTTC.

The chain's CDR3 is CASSNGANYGYTF. CDR3 nucleotides: TGTGCCAGCAGTAACGGGGCTAACTATGGCTACACCTTC. This chain links TRBV6-5 with TRBJ1-2; no definite D call. Trimming took 5 bases from V and 0 from J, leaving 7 bases between them. This CDR3 comprises 13 residues. The germline CDR1 and CDR2 sequences are MNHEY and SVGAGI.

The chain uses TRBV15 and TRBJ1-3; 7 positions match TRBD1. V gave up 0 bases and J gave up 5 bases; unmatched junction bases: 4. Per the germline V gene, CDR1 is LNHNV and CDR2 is YYDKDF (reference sequence). The CDR3 extends over 15 amino acids. DNA for the CDR3: TGTGCCACCAGCAGAGAGACAGGGATTCGAAACACCATATATTTT. As protein: CATSRETGIRNTIYF.

This clone was seen a few times. The V gene is TRBV18, the J gene TRBJ1-4, with 7 bases that match TRBD1. This CDR3 is 16 amino acids long. Germline values: CDR1 KGHSH, CDR2 LQKENI. Trimming at V came to 4 bases and at J to 8 bases, leaving 13 bases not matched to a gene. CDR3 DNA: TGTGCCAGCTCACTTCAGCCGGGACAGCGGGCCGAAAAACTGTTTTTT. It translates to CASSLQPGQRAEKLFF.